The clone carrying this T cell receptor beta chain was detected only a few times. Antigen specificity is unknown. This entry comes from a study of CD8 T cells in ankylosing spondylitis. Notes on the study in general: What appeared characteristic of ankylosing spondylitis blood was a TCR beta motif of eight highly homologous variants.

The CDR3 runs 12 residues. CDR1 KGHSH and CDR2 LQKENI come from the germline V gene. V was pared by 5 bases and J by 5 bases, with 10 bases between. The TCR beta libraries were generated through quantitative 5'-RACE incorporating molecular barcodes. TCRdb processed the 5' RACE reads anew with MiXCR; each CDR3 protein has one entry. Here the sample spans 390,000 or so distinct CDR3 sequences, 20% to 25% being singletons. The sequence derives from a male donor with ankylosing spondylitis. The chain couples TRBV18 to TRBJ2-7; a weak D match, TRBD1 (5 bases). The sample comprised blood, either unsorted or a sorted T cell fraction (not recorded which). The CDR3: CASSGAYDEQYF. In nucleotides, the CDR3 is TGTGCCAGCTCAGGGGCTTACGACGAGCAGTACTTC.